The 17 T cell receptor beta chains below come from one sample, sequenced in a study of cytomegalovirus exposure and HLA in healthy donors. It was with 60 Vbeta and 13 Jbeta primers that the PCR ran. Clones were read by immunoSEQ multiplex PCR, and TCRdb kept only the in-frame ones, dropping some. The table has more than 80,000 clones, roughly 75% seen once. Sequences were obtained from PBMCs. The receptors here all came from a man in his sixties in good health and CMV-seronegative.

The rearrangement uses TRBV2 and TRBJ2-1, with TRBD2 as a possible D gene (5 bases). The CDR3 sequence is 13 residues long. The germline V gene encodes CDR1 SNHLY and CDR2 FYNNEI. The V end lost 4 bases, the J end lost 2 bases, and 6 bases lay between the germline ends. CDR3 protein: CASSVEAYNEQFF. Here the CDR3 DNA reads TGTGCCAGCAGTGTGGAGGCCTACAATGAGCAGTTCTTC.

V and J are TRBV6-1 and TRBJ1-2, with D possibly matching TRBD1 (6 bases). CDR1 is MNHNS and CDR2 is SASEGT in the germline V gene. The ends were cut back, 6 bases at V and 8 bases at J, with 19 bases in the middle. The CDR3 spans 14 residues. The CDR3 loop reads CASRLSGDPLGYTF. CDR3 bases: TGTGCCAGCAGACTCTCAGGGGACCCGCTGGGCTACACCTTC.

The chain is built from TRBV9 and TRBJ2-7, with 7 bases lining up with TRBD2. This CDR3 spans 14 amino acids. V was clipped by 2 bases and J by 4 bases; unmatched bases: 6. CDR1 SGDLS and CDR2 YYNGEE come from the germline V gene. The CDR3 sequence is CASSVGGMSYEQYF. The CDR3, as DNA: TGTGCCAGCAGCGTGGGGGGGATGAGTTACGAGCAGTACTTC.

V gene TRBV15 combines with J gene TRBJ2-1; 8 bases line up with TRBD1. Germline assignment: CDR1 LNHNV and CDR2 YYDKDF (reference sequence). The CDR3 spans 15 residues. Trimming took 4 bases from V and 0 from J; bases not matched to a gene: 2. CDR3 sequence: CATSTDRASYNEQFF. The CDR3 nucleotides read TGTGCCACCAGCACGGACAGGGCCTCCTACAATGAGCAGTTCTTC.

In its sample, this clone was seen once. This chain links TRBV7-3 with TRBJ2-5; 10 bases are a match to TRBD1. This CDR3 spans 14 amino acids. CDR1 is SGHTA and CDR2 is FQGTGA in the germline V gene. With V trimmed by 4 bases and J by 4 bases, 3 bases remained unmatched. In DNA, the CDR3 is TGTGCCAGCAGCTCGACAGGGGGCGGAGAGACCCAGTACTTC. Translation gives CASSSTGGGETQYF.

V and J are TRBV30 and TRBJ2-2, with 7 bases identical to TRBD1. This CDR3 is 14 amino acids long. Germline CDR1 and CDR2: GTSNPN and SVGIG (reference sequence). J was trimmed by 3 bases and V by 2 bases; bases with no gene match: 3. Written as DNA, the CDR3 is TGTGCCTGGAGTACGACAGGGTACACCGGGGAGCTGTTTTTT. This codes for CAWSTTGYTGELFF.

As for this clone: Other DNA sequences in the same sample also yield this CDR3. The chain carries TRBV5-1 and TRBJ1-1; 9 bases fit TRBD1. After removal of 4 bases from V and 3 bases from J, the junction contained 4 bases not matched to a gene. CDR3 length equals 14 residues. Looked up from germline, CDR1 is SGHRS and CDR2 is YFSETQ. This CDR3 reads CASSSGTGHTEAFF. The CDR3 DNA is TGCGCCAGCAGCAGCGGGACAGGGCACACTGAAGCTTTCTTT.

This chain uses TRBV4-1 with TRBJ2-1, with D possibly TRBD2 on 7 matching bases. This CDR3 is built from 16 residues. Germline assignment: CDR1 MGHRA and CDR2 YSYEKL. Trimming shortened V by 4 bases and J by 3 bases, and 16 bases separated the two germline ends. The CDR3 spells CASSPSGRGGYNEQFF. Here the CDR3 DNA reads TGCGCCAGCAGCCCGTCAGGGAGGGGGGGCTACAATGAGCAGTTCTTC.

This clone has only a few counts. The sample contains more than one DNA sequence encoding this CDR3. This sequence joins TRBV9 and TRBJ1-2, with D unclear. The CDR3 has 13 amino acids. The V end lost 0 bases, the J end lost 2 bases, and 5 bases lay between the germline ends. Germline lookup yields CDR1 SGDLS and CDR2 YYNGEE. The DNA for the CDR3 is TGTGCCAGCAGCGTAGCCGGGAACTATGGCTACACCTTC. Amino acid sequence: CASSVAGNYGYTF.

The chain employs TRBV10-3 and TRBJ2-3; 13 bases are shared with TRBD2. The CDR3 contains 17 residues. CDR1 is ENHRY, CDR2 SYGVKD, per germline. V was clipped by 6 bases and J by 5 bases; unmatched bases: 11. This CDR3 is CAIRRLAGGADEDTQYF. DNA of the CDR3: TGTGCCATCAGGAGACTAGCGGGGGGCGCCGATGAAGATACGCAGTATTTT.

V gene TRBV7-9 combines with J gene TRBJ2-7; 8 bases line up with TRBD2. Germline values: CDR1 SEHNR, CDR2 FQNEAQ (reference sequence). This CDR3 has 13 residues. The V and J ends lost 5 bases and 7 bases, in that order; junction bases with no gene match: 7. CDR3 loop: CASSPGTSNEQYF. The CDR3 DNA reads TGTGCCAGCAGCCCCGGGACTAGTAATGAGCAGTACTTC.

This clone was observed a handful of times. CDR3 sequence: CASSDQAYSNQPQHF. DNA for the CDR3: TGTGCCAGCAGTGATCAAGCATATAGCAATCAGCCCCAGCATTTT. V and J are TRBV6-1 and TRBJ1-5; D gene uncertain. The CDR3 is 15 amino acids. Deletions cut 3 bases from V and 0 bases from J, with 9 bases between. Germline-derived CDR1 and CDR2 are MNHNS and SASEGT.

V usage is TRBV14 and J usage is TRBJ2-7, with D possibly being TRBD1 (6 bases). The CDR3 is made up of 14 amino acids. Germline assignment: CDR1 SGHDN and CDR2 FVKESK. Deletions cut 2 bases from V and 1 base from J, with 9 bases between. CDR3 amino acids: CASSQWGLSYEQYF. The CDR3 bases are TGTGCCAGCAGCCAATGGGGGCTATCCTACGAGCAGTACTTC.

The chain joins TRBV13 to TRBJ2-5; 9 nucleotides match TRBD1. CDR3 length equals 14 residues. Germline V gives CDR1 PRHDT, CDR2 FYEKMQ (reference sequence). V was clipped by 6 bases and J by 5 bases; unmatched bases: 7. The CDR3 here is CASSFTGGGETQYF. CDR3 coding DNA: TGTGCCAGCAGTTTCACAGGGGGCGGGGAGACCCAGTACTTC. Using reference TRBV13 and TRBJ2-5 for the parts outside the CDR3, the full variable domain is AAGVIQSPRHLIKEKRETATLKCYPIPRHDTVYWYQQGPGQDPQFLISFYEKMQSDKGSIPDRFSAQQFSDYHSELNMSSLELGDSALYFCASSFTGGGETQYFGPGTRLLVL.

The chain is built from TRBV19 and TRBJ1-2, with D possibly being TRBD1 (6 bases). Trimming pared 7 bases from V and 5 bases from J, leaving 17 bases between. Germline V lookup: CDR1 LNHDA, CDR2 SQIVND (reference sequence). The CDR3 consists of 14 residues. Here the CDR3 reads CASTMGDRRYGYTF. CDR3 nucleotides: TGTGCCAGTACCATGGGTGACAGGCGGTATGGCTACACCTTC.

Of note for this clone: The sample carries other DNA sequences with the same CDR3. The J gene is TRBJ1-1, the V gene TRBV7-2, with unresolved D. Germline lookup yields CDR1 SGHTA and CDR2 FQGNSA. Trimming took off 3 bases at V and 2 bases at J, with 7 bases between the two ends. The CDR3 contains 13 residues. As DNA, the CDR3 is TGTGCCAGCAGCTTGAGGGCAAACACTGAAGCTTTCTTT. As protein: CASSLRANTEAFF.

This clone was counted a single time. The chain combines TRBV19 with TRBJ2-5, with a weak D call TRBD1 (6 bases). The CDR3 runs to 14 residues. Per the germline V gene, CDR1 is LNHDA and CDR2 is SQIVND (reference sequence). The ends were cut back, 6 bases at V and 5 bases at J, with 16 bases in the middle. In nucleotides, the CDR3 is TGTGCCAGTAGAGCGGCAGGGGATTCGGAGACCCAGTACTTC. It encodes CASRAAGDSETQYF.